Described below is a single TCR beta chain sequence and its context. The CDR3 has 18 residues. Trimming took 2 bases from V and 3 from J; bases not matched to a gene: 9. In germline, CDR1 is SGHNT, CDR2 YENEEA. The sample comes from a study of blood T cell repertoires in COVID-19. Original processing notes: Amplification of reference gene primers was used by the study to estimate nucleated cell counts. Assay: immunoSEQ multiplex PCR; the TCRdb copy retains only in-frame clones and omits some. D and trimming come from the DNA, and the V and J calls and clone size come from that table. This table holds about 280,000 clones, around 84% found once. Adults between roughly 18 and 90 years of age took part from approximately 24 US areas. Participant reports of clinical history set cohort assignment. All exposed participants met a person with COVID-19 within 2 weeks before entering the study.

The V call is TRBV11-3, the J call TRBJ2-1, with 11 bases that match TRBD2. This TCR derives from a man aged 35 to 55 who had been exposed to COVID-19. Sequenced input: PBMCs or T cells enriched from blood (not recorded which). CDR3 in DNA: TGTGCCAGCAGCTTAAATCGGTGGGGACTAGCGGACTACAATGAGCAGTTCTTC. Residues: CASSLNRWGLADYNEQFF.